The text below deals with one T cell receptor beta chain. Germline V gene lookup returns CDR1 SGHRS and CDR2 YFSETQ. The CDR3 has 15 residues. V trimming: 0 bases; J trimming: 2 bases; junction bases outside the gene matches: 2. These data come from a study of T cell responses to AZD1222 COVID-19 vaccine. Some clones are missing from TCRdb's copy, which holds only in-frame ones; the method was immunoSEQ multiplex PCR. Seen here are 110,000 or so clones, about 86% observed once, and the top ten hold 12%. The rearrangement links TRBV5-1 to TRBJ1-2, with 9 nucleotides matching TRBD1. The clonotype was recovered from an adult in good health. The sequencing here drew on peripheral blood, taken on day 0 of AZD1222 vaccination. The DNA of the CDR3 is TGCGCCAGCAGCTTGGTTGGGACAGGGAACTATGGCTACACCTTC. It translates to CASSLVGTGNYGYTF.